A selection of T cell receptor beta chains follows, all from one sample in a study of cytomegalovirus exposure and HLA in healthy donors. Sequenced by immunoSEQ multiplex PCR; TCRdb stores in-frame clones only, minus some. The sample records 75,000 to 100,000 clones, about three quarters being singletons. The sample comprised PBMCs. These TCRs come from a man aged 35 to 55 in good health and CMV-seronegative. The CDR3 runs from the conserved cysteine through the conserved F or W. The D gene is left open where the match is weak. The size of a clone is reported for some rows only, either as once, few or many, or as a class for expanded clones.

CDR3 length	V gene	D gene	J gene	clone size	CDR3 protein	CDR3 DNA
16	TRBV5-1	TRBD2	TRBJ2-5	.	CASSSGTSGGEETQYF	TGCGCCAGCAGCTCTGGGACTAGCGGGGGGGAGGAGACCCAGTACTTC
11	TRBV7-6	TRBD1	TRBJ1-2	.	CASGQGDGYTF	TGTGCCAGCGGGCAGGGGGATGGCTACACCTTC
15	TRBV10-3	TRBD1	TRBJ1-2	once	CAISATGGAGYGYTF	TGTGCCATCAGCGCAACAGGGGGCGCGGGCTATGGCTACACCTTC
16	TRBV15	TRBD1	TRBJ1-4	.	CATSRVGGQGNEKLFF	TGTGCCACCAGCAGAGTTGGCGGACAGGGTAATGAAAAACTGTTTTTT
14	TRBV7-2	TRBD1	TRBJ2-5	.	CASTSGQGAKTQYF	TGTGCCAGCACCTCGGGGCAGGGGGCAAAGACCCAGTACTTC
15	TRBV2	.	TRBJ2-7	.	CASSGKNRQAYEQYF	TGTGCCAGCAGTGGAAAGAATAGACAAGCCTACGAGCAGTACTTC
16	TRBV6-1	.	TRBJ1-5	once	CASSEALGDGGQPQHF	TGTGCCAGCAGTGAAGCTTTGGGGGACGGGGGTCAGCCCCAGCATTTT
14	TRBV19	.	TRBJ1-3	.	CASSIGGFGNTIYF	TGTGCCAGTAGTATTGGAGGGTTTGGAAACACCATATATTTT
13	TRBV5-1	.	TRBJ2-3	.	CASGRARTDTQYF	TGCGCCAGCGGCAGGGCGAGGACAGATACGCAGTATTTT
18	TRBV5-1	TRBD2	TRBJ2-7	few	CASSLGASGGSYSYEQYF	TGCGCCAGCAGCTTGGGGGCTAGCGGGGGGTCCTACTCCTACGAGCAGTACTTC
19	TRBV19	TRBD2	TRBJ2-2	.	CASSIAALAGGLGTGELFF	TGTGCCAGTAGTATAGCGGCCCTAGCGGGGGGGTTGGGCACCGGGGAGCTGTTTTTT
15	TRBV5-6	.	TRBJ1-3	.	CASSLRGYSGNTIYF	TGTGCCAGCAGCTTGCGGGGATACTCTGGAAACACCATATATTTT
12	TRBV5-4	.	TRBJ1-6	.	CASSLRNSPLHF	TGTGCCAGCAGCCTGAGAAATTCACCCCTCCACTTT
16	TRBV4-1	TRBD2	TRBJ2-3	.	CASSARLAASTDTQYF	TGCGCCAGCAGCGCTAGACTAGCGGCGTCCACAGATACGCAGTATTTT
14	TRBV30	.	TRBJ2-2	once	CAWNAAQNTGELFF	TGTGCCTGGAATGCCGCGCAGAACACCGGGGAGCTGTTTTTT
14	TRBV27	.	TRBJ2-7	.	CASSLETGSYEQYF	TGTGCCAGCAGTTTAGAGACAGGTAGCTACGAGCAGTACTTC
15	TRBV6-5	TRBD1	TRBJ2-7	.	CASSRGTVSSYEQYF	TGTGCCAGCAGTAGGGGGACAGTCAGCTCCTACGAGCAGTACTTC
19	TRBV4-2	TRBD2	TRBJ2-5	.	CASSQGGLAGATKRETQYF	TGTGCCAGCAGCCAGGGTGGACTAGCGGGGGCCACCAAACGGGAGACCCAGTACTTC
15	TRBV27	.	TRBJ2-2	few	CASSLQVTHTGELFF	TGTGCCAGCAGTTTGCAGGTTACCCACACCGGGGAGCTGTTTTTT
13	TRBV4-2	.	TRBJ1-1	few	CASSLQMNTEAFF	TGTGCCAGCAGCTTACAGATGAACACTGAAGCTTTCTTT
15	TRBV4-1	TRBD2	TRBJ2-5	.	CASSQGLAGQETQYF	TGCGCCAGCAGCCAAGGACTAGCGGGTCAAGAGACCCAGTACTTC
15	TRBV11-1	.	TRBJ2-1	.	CASSLGDTLYNEQFF	TGTGCCAGCAGCTTAGGAGACACCTTATACAATGAGCAGTTCTTC
13	TRBV5-1	.	TRBJ2-3	few	CASSLQIQDTQYF	TGCGCCAGCAGCTTACAGATCCAGGATACGCAGTATTTT
14	TRBV2	TRBD1	TRBJ1-4	.	CASSQDRGREKLFF	TGTGCCAGCAGCCAGGACAGGGGACGGGAAAAACTGTTTTTT
14	TRBV7-2	TRBD1	TRBJ2-7	once	CASSLTQGAHEQYF	TGTGCCAGCAGCTTAACGCAGGGGGCCCACGAGCAGTACTTC
18	TRBV7-9	.	TRBJ2-3	.	CASSPFADWAASADTQYF	TGTGCCAGCAGCCCCTTCGCCGATTGGGCCGCGAGTGCAGATACGCAGTATTTT
14	TRBV2	.	TRBJ1-1	.	CASRQRTLGTEAFF	TGTGCCAGCAGGCAGCGGACCCTGGGTACTGAAGCTTTCTTT
12	TRBV4-1	.	TRBJ1-2	.	CASSQEPAGYTF	TGCGCCAGCAGCCAAGAACCCGCGGGCTACACCTTC
11	TRBV6-5	.	TRBJ2-5	.	CASSNSETQYF	TGTGCCAGCAGCAACTCGGAGACCCAGTACTTC
13	TRBV7-8	.	TRBJ1-2	.	CASSTPGNYGYTF	TGTGCCAGCAGTACCCCAGGGAACTATGGCTACACCTTC
12	TRBV28	.	TRBJ1-2	.	CATRNRAHGYTF	TGTGCTACTCGAAACAGGGCTCATGGCTACACCTTC
12	TRBV29-1	.	TRBJ2-5	few	CSVGLGGETQYF	TGCAGCGTCGGACTGGGTGGGGAGACCCAGTACTTC
15	TRBV4-1	.	TRBJ1-4	.	CASSQDDGYNEKLFF	TGCGCCAGCAGCCAAGATGACGGGTATAATGAAAAACTGTTTTTT
20	TRBV7-6	TRBD2	TRBJ2-7	.	CASSLVLGGRGGLMVHEQYF	TGTGCCAGCAGCTTAGTTTTAGGTGGGCGGGGGGGCCTCATGGTCCACGAGCAGTACTTC
17	TRBV7-9	TRBD2	TRBJ2-2	once	CASRKSGGAQSTGELFF	TGTGCCAGCAGAAAATCCGGGGGGGCCCAGAGCACCGGGGAGCTGTTTTTT